The 20 T cell receptor beta chains below come from one sample, sequenced in a study of shared clonotypes between healthy human individuals. Sequenced by immunoSEQ multiplex PCR; TCRdb stores in-frame clones only, minus some. The sample lists roughly 1.5 million clones; under 99% were seen once. Sequencing used naive CD4+ T cells sorted from blood. The subset denotes: CD45RA+ positively selected. These receptors came from a man aged 30 to 45 in good health.

This chain joins TRBV9 and TRBJ2-1; 12 bases agree with TRBD2. The CDR3 is 18 amino acids. Per the germline V gene, CDR1 is SGDLS and CDR2 is YYNGEE. V lost 3 bases, J lost 3 bases, and 10 bases stayed unmatched. The CDR3 DNA reads TGTGCCAGCAGCGCCGGACTAGCGGGGCCTCGCCTCTACAATGAGCAGTTCTTC. Translation: CASSAGLAGPRLYNEQFF. Drawing the rest from reference TRBV9 and TRBJ2-1, the complete variable domain is DSGVTQTPKHLITATGQRVTLRCSPRSGDLSVYWYQQSLDQGLQFLIQYYNGEERAKGNILERFSAQQFPDLHSELNLSSLELGDSALYFCASSAGLAGPRLYNEQFFGPGTRLTVL.

The V and J genes are TRBV4-2 and TRBJ2-2; TRBD2 matches at 11 bases. The CDR3 length is 15 residues. The germline gives CDR1 LGHNA, CDR2 YNFKEQ. The junction had 0 bases not matched to a gene; V was cut back by 5 bases and J by 1 base. CDR3 nucleotide sequence: TGTGCCAGCAGCGGGACTAGCGGGAACACCGGGGAGCTGTTTTTT. Amino acid sequence: CASSGTSGNTGELFF.

CDR3 DNA: TGTGCCAGCAGCTCGGGACTAGGGAATGAGCAGTTCTTC. Protein sequence: CASSSGLGNEQFF. The chain couples TRBV11-2 to TRBJ2-1; 8 bases line up with TRBD2. Germline V gives CDR1 SGHAT, CDR2 FQNNGV. The V segment lost 4 bases and the J segment 7 bases; nucleotides outside the gene matches: 3. The CDR3 is made up of 13 amino acids. Based on the CDR3 plus reference TRBV11-2 and TRBJ2-1, the full variable domain is EAGVAQSPRYKIIEKRQSVAFWCNPISGHATLYWYQQILGQGPKLLIQFQNNGVVDDSQLPKDRFSAERLKGVDSTLKIQPAKLEDSAVYLCASSSGLGNEQFFGPGTRLTVL.

This clone was picked up one time. This chain connects TRBV19 to TRBJ1-5, with 11 bases fitting TRBD1. J lost 6 bases, V lost 8 bases, and 3 bases had no gene match. The V gene's germline CDR1 is LNHDA and CDR2 SQIVND (reference sequence). The CDR3 consists of 13 residues. CDR3 nucleotide sequence: TGTGCCAGTGGACAGGGGGCGGGTCAGCCCCAGCATTTT. It translates to CASGQGAGQPQHF.

The sample holds one count of this clone. The V gene is TRBV5-1, the J gene TRBJ1-4; TRBD1 aligns across 7 bases. Germline-derived CDR1 and CDR2 are SGHRS and YFSETQ. The CDR3 spans 17 residues. V shed 4 bases and J 0 bases; nucleotides not matched to a gene: 9. This CDR3 is CASSPVRGGTTNEKLFF. CDR3 bases: TGCGCCAGCAGCCCTGTCAGGGGGGGGACAACTAATGAAAAACTGTTTTTT.

This clone was recorded once. CDR3 residues: CASSLASTGMSDYEQYF. In DNA form, the CDR3 reads TGCGCCAGCAGCTTGGCCTCGACAGGCATGTCGGACTACGAGCAGTACTTC. This sequence joins TRBV5-1 and TRBJ2-7, with D possibly matching TRBD1 (6 bases). The CDR3 covers 17 residues. Germline assignment: CDR1 SGHRS and CDR2 YFSETQ. Trimming took 0 bases from V and 3 from J, leaving 19 bases between them. Combining the CDR3 with reference TRBV5-1 and TRBJ2-7 gives the whole variable domain KAGVTQTPRYLIKTRGQQVTLSCSPISGHRSVSWYQQTPGQGLQFLFEYFSETQRNKGNFPGRFSGRQFSNSRSEMNVSTLELGDSALYLCASSLASTGMSDYEQYFGPGTRLTVT.

The chain links TRBV2 to TRBJ2-5; 7 positions match TRBD2. V was clipped by 6 bases and J by 7 bases; unmatched bases: 14. The germline V gene encodes CDR1 SNHLY and CDR2 FYNNEI. The CDR3 has 15 residues. This chain's CDR3 is CASSLGTTYLLTQYF. The CDR3 nucleotides are TGTGCCAGCAGCCTAGGGACTACATACCTTTTGACCCAGTACTTC.

The chain uses TRBV11-3 and TRBJ2-1; 7 bases align to TRBD2. The CDR3 has 15 amino acids. V lost 2 bases, J lost 8 bases, and 9 bases stayed unmatched. Germline V gene sequence: CDR1 SGHNT, CDR2 YENEEA. This chain's CDR3 is CASSLFAGVSDEQFF. The CDR3 DNA follows: TGTGCCAGCAGCTTATTCGCGGGAGTAAGTGATGAGCAGTTCTTC.

Concerning this clone itself: Additional DNA sequences in this sample encode the identical CDR3. The J gene is TRBJ2-5, the V gene TRBV5-4; unclear D gene. From germline, CDR1 is SGHNT and CDR2 YYREEE (reference sequence). This CDR3 has 13 amino acids. The ends were cut back, 0 bases at V and 1 base at J, with 4 bases in the middle. This CDR3 reads CASSLDSQETQYF. CDR3 DNA: TGTGCCAGCAGCTTGGACAGCCAAGAGACCCAGTACTTC. Full variable domain (outside the CDR3, taken from reference TRBV5-4 and TRBJ2-5): ETGVTQSPTHLIKTRGQQVTLRCSSQSGHNTVSWYQQALGQGPQFIFQYYREEENGRGNFPPRFSGLQFPNYSSELNVNALELDDSALYLCASSLDSQETQYFGPGTRLLVL.

The chain uses TRBV18 and TRBJ2-7, with a tentative D call TRBD2 (6 bases). The CDR3 runs to 13 residues. CDR1 and CDR2 (germline): KGHSH, LQKENI. Between the trimmed V and J ends, which lost 3 bases and 4 bases, there was a span of 10 bases. The CDR3 sequence is CASSPRDQYEQYF. For the CDR3, the DNA is TGTGCCAGCTCACCGCGGGACCAGTACGAGCAGTACTTC.

The chain combines TRBV9 with TRBJ2-6, with D perhaps matching TRBD2 (5 bases). The germline gives CDR1 SGDLS, CDR2 YYNGEE. CDR3 length: 17 amino acids. Trimming left V 2 bases short and J 4 bases short, with 16 bases between. The CDR3 reads CASSVGSGPRGANVLTF. CDR3 nucleotide sequence: TGTGCCAGCAGCGTGGGCAGCGGTCCTAGGGGGGCCAACGTCCTGACTTTC.

A single count supports this clone. This sequence joins TRBV5-1 and TRBJ2-1; 13 bases align to TRBD2. Trimming removed 7 bases from V and 8 bases from J; junction bases left unmatched: 6. CDR3 length: 14 residues. The V gene's germline CDR1 is SGHRS and CDR2 YFSETQ. CDR3 DNA sequence: TGCGCCAGCCTACTAGCGGGAGGGCGCGATGAGCAGTTCTTC. It is translated as CASLLAGGRDEQFF.

This clone appeared a single time. The rearrangement uses TRBV5-1 and TRBJ2-3; D is possibly TRBD1 (5 bases). Germline V gene sequence: CDR1 SGHRS, CDR2 YFSETQ. The CDR3 length is 15 residues. Trimming took 0 bases from V and 0 from J, leaving 8 bases between them. CDR3: CASSLVAGSTDTQYF. As DNA, the CDR3 is TGCGCCAGCAGCTTGGTCGCAGGGAGCACAGATACGCAGTATTTT.

The rearrangement uses TRBV16 and TRBJ1-2, with TRBD1 identical over 8 bases. Germline V lookup: CDR1 KGHSY, CDR2 FQNENV. The V and J ends lost 0 bases and 4 bases, in that order; junction bases with no gene match: 10. The CDR3 runs to 17 residues. The CDR3, as DNA: TGTGCCAGCAGCCAATCCTACAGCAGGGGGCGAACCTATGGCTACACCTTC. Translation gives CASSQSYSRGRTYGYTF.

The chain has TRBV19 and TRBJ1-4, with a tentative D call TRBD1 (6 bases). The V gene's germline CDR1 is LNHDA and CDR2 SQIVND (reference sequence). Trimming left V 3 bases short and J 11 bases short, with 13 bases between. The CDR3 is 13 residues long. The CDR3 protein is CASSIATGQKLFF. CDR3 nucleotide sequence: TGTGCCAGTAGTATTGCCACAGGGCAGAAACTGTTTTTT.

This clone came up once. The rearrangement joins TRBV6-5 to TRBJ2-2; 8 bases align to TRBD1. Trimming at V came to 4 bases and at J to 2 bases, leaving 3 bases not matched to a gene. Looked up from germline, CDR1 is MNHEY and CDR2 is SVGAGI. This CDR3 region has 15 residues. For the CDR3, the DNA is TGTGCCAGCAGTTTTGACAGGGGCAACACCGGGGAGCTGTTTTTT. Its translation is CASSFDRGNTGELFF.

This rearrangement joins TRBV5-4 to TRBJ2-1; 16 positions agree with TRBD2. The CDR3 is 16 amino acids. Germline values: CDR1 SGHNT, CDR2 YYREEE (reference sequence). V was clipped by 2 bases and J by 8 bases; unmatched bases: 4. The CDR3 region is CASSFGTSGRAYEQFF. Here the CDR3 DNA reads TGTGCCAGCAGCTTCGGGACTAGCGGGAGGGCCTATGAGCAGTTCTTC.

This rearrangement joins TRBV27 to TRBJ1-5, with TRBD1 matching over 7 bases. This CDR3 is 16 amino acids long. Germline CDR1 MNHEY, CDR2 SMNVEV (reference sequence). The trim removed 2 bases at V and 2 bases at J, leaving 6 bases unmatched. The CDR3 reads CASSLPGTVRNQPQHF. The CDR3 DNA sequence: TGTGCCAGCAGTTTACCCGGGACAGTCCGCAATCAGCCCCAGCATTTT.

The chain is built from TRBV11-3 and TRBJ2-3, with 12 nucleotides matching TRBD1. CDR3 length equals 17 residues. J lost 1 base, V lost 3 bases, and 5 bases had no gene match. Germline loops: CDR1 SGHNT, CDR2 YENEEA. The CDR3 spells CASSFTGTGGGTDTQYF. DNA of the CDR3: TGTGCCAGCAGCTTCACCGGGACAGGGGGCGGCACAGATACGCAGTATTTT.

As to this clone: The sample carries other DNA sequences with the same CDR3. The chain joins TRBV9 to TRBJ2-5; no clear D gene. CDR3 length: 13 residues. CDR1 and CDR2 from the germline V gene are SGDLS and YYNGEE. V was pared by 2 bases and J by 3 bases, with 8 bases between. Written as DNA, the CDR3 is TGTGCCAGCAGCGTGGGGATTGAAGAGACCCAGTACTTC. Its translation is CASSVGIEETQYF. The whole variable domain, filled in from reference TRBV9 and TRBJ2-5, reads DSGVTQTPKHLITATGQRVTLRCSPRSGDLSVYWYQQSLDQGLQFLIQYYNGEERAKGNILERFSAQQFPDLHSELNLSSLELGDSALYFCASSVGIEETQYFGPGTRLLVL.